This TCR beta chain stems from a study of T cells in Graves' hyperthyroidism and ophthalmopathy. Ophthalmopathy patients all had a Clinical Activity Score of at least 3, a NOSPECS grade of at least 4 and disease under 3 months old. A patient was excluded if there was uncontrolled infection, other autoimmune disease, pregnancy or lactation. TCR beta CDR3 regions were amplified from RNA. A set of HTBI primers served as the primers for a first-round RT-PCR of the TCR CDR3. TCRdb used MiXCR to reprocess the multiplex PCR reads, holding one entry per CDR3 protein. The data hold around 620,000 distinct CDR3 sequences, with 12% to 15% observed a single time. Germline V gives CDR1 SNHLY, CDR2 FYNNEI. The CDR3 is made up of 14 amino acids. J was trimmed by 4 bases and V by 6 bases; bases with no gene match: 4. This clonotype was counted ten times or more.

The sample consisted of blood. V and J are TRBV2 and TRBJ2-3, with 10 bases identical to TRBD1. This clonotype was sampled from a woman between 18 and 29 years old with Graves' ophthalmopathy. The CDR3 sequence: CASRGTGEPDTQYF. CDR3 nucleotide sequence: TGTGCCAGCAGGGGGACAGGGGAACCAGATACGCAGTATTTT.